This TCR beta chain is from a study of blood T cell repertoires in COVID-19. Study-wide background: The analysed material was cDNA or gDNA that came from T cells, B-cell-depleted T cells, or PBMCs.

Germline V gene data show CDR1 as GTSNPN and CDR2 as SVGIG (reference sequence). There are 11 residues in the CDR3. Trimming left V 2 bases short and J 8 bases short, with 6 bases between. As handled by the study authors: Amplification with reference gene primers provided the estimates of nucleated cell counts. TCRdb keeps only in-frame clones here, not all; method: immunoSEQ multiplex PCR. V, J and clone size reflect that table, while D and trimming were determined from the DNA. The sample includes 95,000 to 150,000 clones, just under 80% of them seen just once. This chain joins TRBV30 and TRBJ1-4; D unresolved. This clonotype originated in a man aged 60-69 years with active or convalescent COVID-19. The sequencing sample was made of peripheral blood. Written as DNA, the CDR3 is TGTGCCTGGAGTCAGCGGGAAAAACTGTTTTTT. Amino acids: CAWSQREKLFF.